This TCR beta chain derives from a study of response to subunit inactivated influenza vaccine. A single record per CDR3 protein comes from TCRdb applying MiXCR to the RT-PCR reads. The data show about 540,000 distinct CDR3 sequences, approximately 20% seen once. In germline, CDR1 is MNHEY, CDR2 SVGAGI. The CDR3 is made up of 15 amino acids. The V gene lost 0 bases and the J gene lost 3 bases, with 10 bases spanning the gap. This sample was shared with a second study, whose subject was T cells expressing NK-cell markers. This second study says: With UMIs, 5'RACE template switching was used to make TCR beta cDNA. With respect to HCMV, most of the eight sequenced donors were seropositive, and one was seronegative. In a handful of donors, dominant clonotypes made up about 28.3-60.1% of CD3+CD56-NKG2C+ cells. Clones of NKG2C+ T cells that had expanded were of unclear HCMV specificity.

The source of this sequence is a man in his forties or fifties who received an inactivated influenza vaccine. The sequences come from CD4+ T cells sorted from PBMCs, collected roughly 12 days after vaccination. The V gene is TRBV6-5, the J gene TRBJ2-3; D is perhaps TRBD1 (6 bases). CDR3 protein: CASSYSGRGTDTQYF. The CDR3 DNA follows: TGTGCCAGCAGTTACTCGGGCAGGGGAACAGATACGCAGTATTTT.